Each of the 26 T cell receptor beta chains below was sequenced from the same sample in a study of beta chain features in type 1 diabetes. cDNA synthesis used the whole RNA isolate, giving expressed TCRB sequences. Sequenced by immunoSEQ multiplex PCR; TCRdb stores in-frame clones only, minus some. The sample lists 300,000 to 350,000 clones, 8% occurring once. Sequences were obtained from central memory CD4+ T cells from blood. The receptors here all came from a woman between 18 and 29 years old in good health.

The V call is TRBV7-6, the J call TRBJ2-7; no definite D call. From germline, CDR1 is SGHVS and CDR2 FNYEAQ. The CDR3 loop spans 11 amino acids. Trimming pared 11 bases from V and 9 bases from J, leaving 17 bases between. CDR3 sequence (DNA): TGTGCCGTCGGCAGTCTAAAGATGCAGTACTTC. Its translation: CAVGSLKMQYF.

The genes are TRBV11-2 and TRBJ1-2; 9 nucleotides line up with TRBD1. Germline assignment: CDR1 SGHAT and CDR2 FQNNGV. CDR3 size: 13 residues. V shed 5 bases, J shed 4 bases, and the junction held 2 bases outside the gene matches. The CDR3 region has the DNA TGTGCCAGCAGCCTGGACAGGGGCTATGGCTACACCTTC. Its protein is CASSLDRGYGYTF. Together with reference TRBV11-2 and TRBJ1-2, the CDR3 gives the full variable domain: EAGVAQSPRYKIIEKRQSVAFWCNPISGHATLYWYQQILGQGPKLLIQFQNNGVVDDSQLPKDRFSAERLKGVDSTLKIQPAKLEDSAVYLCASSLDRGYGYTFGSGTRLTVV.

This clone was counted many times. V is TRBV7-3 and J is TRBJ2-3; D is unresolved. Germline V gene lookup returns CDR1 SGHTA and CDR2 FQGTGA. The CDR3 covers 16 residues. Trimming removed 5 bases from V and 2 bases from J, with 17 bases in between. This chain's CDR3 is CASSPPDRALTDTQYF. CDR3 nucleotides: TGTGCCAGCAGCCCCCCCGACCGCGCCCTCACAGATACGCAGTATTTT. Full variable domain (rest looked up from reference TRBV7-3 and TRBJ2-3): GAGVSQTPSNKVTEKGKYVELRCDPISGHTALYWYRQSLGQGPEFLIYFQGTGAADDSGLPNDRFFAVRPEGSVSTLKIQRTERGDSAVYLCASSPPDRALTDTQYFGPGTRLTVL.

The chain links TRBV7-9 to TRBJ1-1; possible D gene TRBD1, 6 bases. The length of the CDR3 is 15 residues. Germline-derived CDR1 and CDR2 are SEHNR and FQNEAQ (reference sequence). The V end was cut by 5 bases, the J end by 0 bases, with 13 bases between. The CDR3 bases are TGTGCCAGCAGCCGACGAGACAGGTTGAACACTGAAGCTTTCTTT. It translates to CASSRRDRLNTEAFF.

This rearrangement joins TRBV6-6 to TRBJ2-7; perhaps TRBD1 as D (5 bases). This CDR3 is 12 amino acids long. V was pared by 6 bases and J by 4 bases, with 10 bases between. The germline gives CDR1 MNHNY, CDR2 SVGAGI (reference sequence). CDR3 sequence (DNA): TGTGCCAGCAGAACAGGTCAGTACGAGCAGTACTTC. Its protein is CASRTGQYEQYF.

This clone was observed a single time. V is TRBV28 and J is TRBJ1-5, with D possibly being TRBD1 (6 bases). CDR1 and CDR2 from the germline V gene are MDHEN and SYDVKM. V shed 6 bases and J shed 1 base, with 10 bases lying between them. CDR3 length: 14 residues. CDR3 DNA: TGTGCCAGCAGGTTGACAGGAAGCAATCAGCCCCAGCATTTT. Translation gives CASRLTGSNQPQHF. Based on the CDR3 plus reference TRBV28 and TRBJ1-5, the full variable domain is DVKVTQSSRYLVKRTGEKVFLECVQDMDHENMFWYRQDPGLGLRLIYFSYDVKMKEKGDIPEGYSVSREKKERFSLILESASTNQTSMYLCASRLTGSNQPQHFGDGTRLSIL.

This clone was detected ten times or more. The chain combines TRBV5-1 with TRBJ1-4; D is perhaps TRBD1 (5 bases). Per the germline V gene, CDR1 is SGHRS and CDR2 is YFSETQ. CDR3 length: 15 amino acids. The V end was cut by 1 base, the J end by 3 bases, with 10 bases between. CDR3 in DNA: TGCGCCAGCAGCTTGACTACACAGGCTAATGAAAAACTGTTTTTT. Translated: CASSLTTQANEKLFF.

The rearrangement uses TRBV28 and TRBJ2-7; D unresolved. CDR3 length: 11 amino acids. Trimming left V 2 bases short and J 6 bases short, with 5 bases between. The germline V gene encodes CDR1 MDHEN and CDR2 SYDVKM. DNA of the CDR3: TGTGCCAGCAGTTTAGTCTCCGAGCAGTACTTC. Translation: CASSLVSEQYF.

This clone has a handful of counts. The CDR3 sequence: CASSLTSGRGKREQFF. The CDR3 DNA is TGCGCCAGCAGCTTGACTAGCGGGAGAGGGAAACGCGAGCAGTTCTTC. V gene TRBV5-1 combines with J gene TRBJ2-1, with TRBD2 identical over 11 bases. Unmatched junction bases numbered 10, after V lost 1 base and J lost 10 bases. There are 16 residues in the CDR3. Germline V gene lookup returns CDR1 SGHRS and CDR2 YFSETQ.

The CDR3 spells CASSLGVGAEQPQHF. The CDR3 DNA is TGCGCCAGCAGCTTGGGGGTGGGGGCCGAGCAGCCCCAGCATTTT. V gene TRBV5-1 combines with J gene TRBJ1-5; tentative D call: TRBD1 (6 bases). The CDR3 consists of 15 residues. The germline V gene encodes CDR1 SGHRS and CDR2 YFSETQ. Trimming cost V 0 bases and J 7 bases, with 14 bases left between them.

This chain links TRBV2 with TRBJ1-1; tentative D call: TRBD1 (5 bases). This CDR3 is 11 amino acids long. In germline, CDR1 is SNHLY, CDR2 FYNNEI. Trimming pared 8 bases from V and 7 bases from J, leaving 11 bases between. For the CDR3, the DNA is TGTGCCAGCGGGGGATCAGTTGAAGCTTTCTTT. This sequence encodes CASGGSVEAFF.

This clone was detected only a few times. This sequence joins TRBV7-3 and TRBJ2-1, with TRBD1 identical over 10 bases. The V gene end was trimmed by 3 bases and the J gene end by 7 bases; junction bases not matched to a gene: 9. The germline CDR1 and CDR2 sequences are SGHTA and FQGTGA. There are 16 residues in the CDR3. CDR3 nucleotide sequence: TGTGCCAGCAGCTTGGTGGGACAGGGGAAAACGAATGAGCAGTTCTTC. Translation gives CASSLVGQGKTNEQFF.

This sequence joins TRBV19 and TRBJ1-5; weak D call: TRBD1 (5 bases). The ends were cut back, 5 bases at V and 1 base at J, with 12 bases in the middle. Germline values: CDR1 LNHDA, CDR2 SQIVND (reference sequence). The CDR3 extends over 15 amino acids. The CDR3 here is CASSPNRLSNQPQHF. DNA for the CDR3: TGTGCCAGTAGTCCGAACAGGCTAAGCAATCAGCCCCAGCATTTT.

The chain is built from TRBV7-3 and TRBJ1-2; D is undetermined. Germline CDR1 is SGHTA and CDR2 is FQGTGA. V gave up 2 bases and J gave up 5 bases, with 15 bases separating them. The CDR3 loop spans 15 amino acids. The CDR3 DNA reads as TGTGCCAGCAGCTTAGAGGGTCCCGGTCGGTATGGCTACACCTTC. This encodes CASSLEGPGRYGYTF.

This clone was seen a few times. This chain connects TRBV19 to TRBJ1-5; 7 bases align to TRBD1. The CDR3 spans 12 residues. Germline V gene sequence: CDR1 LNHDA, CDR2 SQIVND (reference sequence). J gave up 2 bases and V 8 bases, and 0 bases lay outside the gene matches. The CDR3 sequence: CASGTGNQPQHF. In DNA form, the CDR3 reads TGTGCCAGTGGGACAGGCAATCAGCCCCAGCATTTT. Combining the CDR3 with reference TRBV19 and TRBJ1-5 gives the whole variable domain DGGITQSPKYLFRKEGQNVTLSCEQNLNHDAMYWYRQDPGQGLRLIYYSQIVNDFQKGDIAEGYSVSREKKESFPLTVTSAQKNPTAFYLCASGTGNQPQHFGDGTRLSIL.

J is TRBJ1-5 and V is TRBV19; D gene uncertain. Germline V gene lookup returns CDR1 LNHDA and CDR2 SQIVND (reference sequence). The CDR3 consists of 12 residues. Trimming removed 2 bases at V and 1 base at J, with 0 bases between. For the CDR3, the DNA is TGTGCCAGTAGTATAAGCAATCAGCCCCAGCATTTT. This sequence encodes CASSISNQPQHF.

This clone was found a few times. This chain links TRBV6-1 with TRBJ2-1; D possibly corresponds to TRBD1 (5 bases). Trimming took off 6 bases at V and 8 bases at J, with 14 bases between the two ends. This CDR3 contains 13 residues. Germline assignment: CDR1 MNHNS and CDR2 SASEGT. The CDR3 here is CASRTFTGHEQFF. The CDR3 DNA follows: TGTGCCAGCAGGACCTTTACAGGTCATGAGCAGTTCTTC.

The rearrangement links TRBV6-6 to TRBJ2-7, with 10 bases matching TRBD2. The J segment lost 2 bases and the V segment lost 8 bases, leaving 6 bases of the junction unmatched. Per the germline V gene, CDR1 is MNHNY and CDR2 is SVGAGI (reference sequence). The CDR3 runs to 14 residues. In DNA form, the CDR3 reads TGTGCCAGCCGAGAACTAGCGGGAACCTACGAGCAGTACTTC. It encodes CASRELAGTYEQYF.

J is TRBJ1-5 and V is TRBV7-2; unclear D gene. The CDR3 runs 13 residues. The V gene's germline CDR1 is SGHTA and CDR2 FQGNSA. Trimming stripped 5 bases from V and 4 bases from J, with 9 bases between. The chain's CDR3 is CASSLGRNQPQHF. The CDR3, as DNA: TGTGCCAGCAGCCTGGGAAGGAATCAGCCCCAGCATTTT.

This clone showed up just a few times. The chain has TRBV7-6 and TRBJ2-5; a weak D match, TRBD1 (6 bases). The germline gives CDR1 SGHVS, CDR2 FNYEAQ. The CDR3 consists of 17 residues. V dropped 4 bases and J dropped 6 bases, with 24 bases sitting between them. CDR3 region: CASSSPRDNQGLQTQYF. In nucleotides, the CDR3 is TGTGCCAGCAGCTCGCCCCGGGACAACCAGGGGTTGCAGACCCAGTACTTC.

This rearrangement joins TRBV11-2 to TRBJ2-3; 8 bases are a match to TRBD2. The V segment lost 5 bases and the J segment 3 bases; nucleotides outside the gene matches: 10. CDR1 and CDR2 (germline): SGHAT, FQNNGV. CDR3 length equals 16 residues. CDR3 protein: CASSPNGLARTDTQYF. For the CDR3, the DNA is TGTGCCAGCAGCCCGAATGGACTAGCTCGAACAGATACGCAGTATTTT.

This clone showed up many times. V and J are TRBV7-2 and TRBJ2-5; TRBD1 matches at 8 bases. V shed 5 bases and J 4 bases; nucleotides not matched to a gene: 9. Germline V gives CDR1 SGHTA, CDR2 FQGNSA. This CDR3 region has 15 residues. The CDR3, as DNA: TGTGCCAGCAGCGAGAGACAGGGGTGGCGAGAGACCCAGTACTTC. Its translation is CASSERQGWRETQYF.

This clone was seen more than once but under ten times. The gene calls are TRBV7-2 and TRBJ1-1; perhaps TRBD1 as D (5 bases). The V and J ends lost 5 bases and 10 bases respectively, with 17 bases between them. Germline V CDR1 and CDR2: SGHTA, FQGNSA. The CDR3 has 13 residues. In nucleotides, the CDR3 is TGTGCCAGCAGCCCGAACAGACAGAAGGGAGCTTTCTTT. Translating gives CASSPNRQKGAFF.

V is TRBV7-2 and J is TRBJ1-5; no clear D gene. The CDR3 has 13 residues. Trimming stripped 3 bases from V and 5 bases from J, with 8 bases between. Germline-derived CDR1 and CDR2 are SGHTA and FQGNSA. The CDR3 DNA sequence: TGTGCCAGCAGCTTTACAGACGATCAGCCCCAGCATTTT. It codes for CASSFTDDQPQHF.

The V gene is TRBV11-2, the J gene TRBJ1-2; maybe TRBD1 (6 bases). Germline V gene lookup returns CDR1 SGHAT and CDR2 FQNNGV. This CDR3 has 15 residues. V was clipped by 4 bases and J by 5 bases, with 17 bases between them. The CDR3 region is CASSSLTGKEYGYTF. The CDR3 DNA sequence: TGTGCCAGCAGCTCACTGACAGGCAAGGAGTATGGCTACACCTTC.

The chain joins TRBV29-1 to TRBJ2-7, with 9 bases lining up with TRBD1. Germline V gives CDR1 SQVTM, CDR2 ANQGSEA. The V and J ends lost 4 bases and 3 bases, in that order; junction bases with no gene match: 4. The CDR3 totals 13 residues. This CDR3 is CSVAGTGLYEQYF. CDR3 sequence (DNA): TGCAGCGTTGCCGGGACAGGGCTCTACGAGCAGTACTTC.